This is a list of T cell receptor beta chains from one sample in a study of Graves' ophthalmopathy and Graves' hyperthyroidism. MiXCR, run by TCRdb on the multiplex PCR reads, gives a single entry per CDR3 protein. The top ten clones hold around 10% of a sample with over a million distinct CDR3 sequences, 35% to 40% of them seen once. Source material: peripheral blood or thyroid tissue (not recorded which). These receptors were obtained from an adult man with Graves' hyperthyroidism. Each CDR3 is given with its conserved first and last residue. The listing skips clone size in some rows; elsewhere it reads once, few, many or a size class.

CDR3 length | V gene | clone size | CDR3 protein
14 | TRBV5-1 | many | CATRPGGGIYGYTF
16 | TRBV6-5 | - | CASSYDRVGAGETQYF
19 | TRBV7-2 | - | CASSQGGPGLAGDQYEQYF
15 | TRBV9 | once | CASSVGDRGTYEQYF
14 | TRBV20-1 | - | CSAEKRDANYGYTF
14 | TRBV12-3/TRBV12-4 | few | CASSPEGWNTEAFF
14 | TRBV6-5 | - | CASSYLRAGYGYTF
15 | TRBV7-9 | - | CASSYDTSSGNTIYF
14 | TRBV10-2 | many | CASSPPGGDSPLHF
13 | TRBV14 | many | CASSRVDGEKLFF
14 | TRBV20-1 | - | CSATASGRAYEQYF
13 | TRBV3-1 | - | CASSPLGRWELFF
13 | TRBV7-8 | many | CASSTRGVGELFF
17 | TRBV7-9 | many | CASSSTPPTRGAAGYTF
13 | TRBV14 | many | CASSQLRGFEQYF
14 | TRBV12-3/TRBV12-4 | many | CASSLDGENTEAFF
15 | TRBV7-2 | - | CASSLWGEQGYEQYF
13 | TRBV20-1 | many | CSARLGGSNEQYF
13 | TRBV19 | few | CASSIGQRYGYTF
12 | TRBV29-1 | - | CSVVEGGETQYF
14 | TRBV12-3/TRBV12-4 | - | CASSFVLAGSEQYF
15 | TRBV20-1 | - | CSARAPGVTGNTIYF
12 | TRBV10-3 | many | CASRTAYQPQHF
14 | TRBV7-3 | - | CASSPRGGITEAFF
12 | TRBV19 | many | CASRGQNYGYTF
12 | TRBV20-1 | many | CSASIGSETQYF